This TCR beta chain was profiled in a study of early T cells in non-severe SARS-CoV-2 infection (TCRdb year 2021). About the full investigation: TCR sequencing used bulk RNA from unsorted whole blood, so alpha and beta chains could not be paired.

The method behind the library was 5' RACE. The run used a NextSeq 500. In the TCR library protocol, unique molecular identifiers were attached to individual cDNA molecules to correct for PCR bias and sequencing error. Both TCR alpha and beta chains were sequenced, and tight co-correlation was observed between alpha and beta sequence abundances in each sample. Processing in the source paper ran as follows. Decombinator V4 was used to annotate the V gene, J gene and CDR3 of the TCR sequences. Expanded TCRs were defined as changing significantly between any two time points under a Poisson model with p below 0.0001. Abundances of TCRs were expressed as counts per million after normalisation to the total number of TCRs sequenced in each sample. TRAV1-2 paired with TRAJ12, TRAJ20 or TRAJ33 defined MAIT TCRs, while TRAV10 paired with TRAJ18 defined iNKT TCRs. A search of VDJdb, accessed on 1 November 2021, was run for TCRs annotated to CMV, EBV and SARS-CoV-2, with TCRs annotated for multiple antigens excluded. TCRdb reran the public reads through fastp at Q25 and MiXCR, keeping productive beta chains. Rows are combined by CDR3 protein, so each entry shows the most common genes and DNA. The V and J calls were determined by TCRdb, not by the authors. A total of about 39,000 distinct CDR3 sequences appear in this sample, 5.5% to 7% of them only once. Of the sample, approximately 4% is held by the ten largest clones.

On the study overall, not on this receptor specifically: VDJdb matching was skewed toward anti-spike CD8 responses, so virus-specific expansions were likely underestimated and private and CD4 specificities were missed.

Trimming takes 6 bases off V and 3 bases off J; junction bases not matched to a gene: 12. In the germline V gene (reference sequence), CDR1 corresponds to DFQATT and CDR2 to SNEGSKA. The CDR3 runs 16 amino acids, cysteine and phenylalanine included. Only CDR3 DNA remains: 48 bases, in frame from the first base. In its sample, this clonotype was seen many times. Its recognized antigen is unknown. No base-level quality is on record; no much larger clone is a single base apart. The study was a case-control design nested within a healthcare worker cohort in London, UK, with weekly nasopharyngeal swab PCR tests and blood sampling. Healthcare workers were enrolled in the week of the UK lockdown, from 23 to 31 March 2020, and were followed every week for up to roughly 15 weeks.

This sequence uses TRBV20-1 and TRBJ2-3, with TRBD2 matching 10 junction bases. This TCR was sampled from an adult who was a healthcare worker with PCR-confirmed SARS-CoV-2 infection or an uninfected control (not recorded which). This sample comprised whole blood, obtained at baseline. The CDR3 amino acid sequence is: CSATRAAGGATDTQYF. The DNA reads TGCAGTGCAACAAGGGCAGCGGGAGGGGCAACAGATACGCAGTATTTT.